The rows below give T cell receptor beta chains drawn from one sample of a study of T-cell memory formation after mild COVID-19. TCRdb reprocessed the 5' RACE reads with MiXCR, giving one entry per CDR3 protein. This sample has 350,000 to 500,000 distinct CDR3 sequences; approximately 19% occur once, and the top ten carry around a fifth. The specimen was PBMCs or a T cell subset sorted from them (not recorded which). These TCRs come from a man aged 18-30 years who had mild COVID-19 (a few samples of this study predate the infection). Cell type and time point are not known. The CDR3 runs from the conserved cysteine through the conserved F or W. The order of the fields is J gene, V gene, D gene, clone size, CDR3 protein, CDR3 DNA. The D gene is left open where the match is weak. For some rows the clone size is stated as once, few or many, or as a class when expanded; others skip it.

j_gene: TRBJ1-2
v_gene: TRBV12-3/TRBV12-4
d_gene: .
abundance: few
CDR3aa: CASTRGYNYGYTF
CDR3nt: TGTGCCAGCACTCGGGGGTATAACTATGGCTACACCTTC

j_gene: TRBJ1-1
v_gene: TRBV6-2/TRBV6-3
d_gene: .
abundance: .
CDR3aa: CASGSGRRDTEAFF
CDR3nt: TGTGCCAGCGGATCCGGGCGACGGGACACTGAAGCTTTCTTT

j_gene: TRBJ2-3
v_gene: TRBV20-1
d_gene: .
abundance: .
CDR3aa: CSAAKEGGIADTQYF
CDR3nt: TGCAGTGCTGCCAAAGAAGGGGGTATCGCAGATACGCAGTATTTT

j_gene: TRBJ2-1
v_gene: TRBV2
d_gene: .
abundance: .
CDR3aa: CASSEVESTKFF
CDR3nt: TGTGCCAGCAGTGAAGTCGAGTCGACGAAGTTCTTC

j_gene: TRBJ1-6
v_gene: TRBV11-1
d_gene: .
abundance: .
CDR3aa: CASSSGVRDSPLHF
CDR3nt: TGTGCCAGCAGCTCAGGGGTTCGGGATTCACCACTCCACTTT

j_gene: TRBJ2-3
v_gene: TRBV28
d_gene: .
abundance: few
CDR3aa: CASTLRQGTQYF
CDR3nt: TGTGCCAGCACTCTAAGGCAAGGTACGCAGTATTTT

j_gene: TRBJ1-3
v_gene: TRBV6-5
d_gene: .
abundance: few
CDR3aa: CASGMLSSGNTIYF
CDR3nt: TGTGCCAGCGGCATGCTAAGCTCTGGAAACACCATATATTTT

j_gene: TRBJ2-6
v_gene: TRBV6-5
d_gene: .
abundance: .
CDR3aa: CASSRPGAGANVLTF
CDR3nt: TGTGCCAGCAGCCGCCCGGGGGCTGGGGCCAACGTCCTGACTTTC

j_gene: TRBJ2-5
v_gene: TRBV7-7
d_gene: TRBD2
abundance: .
CDR3aa: CASSGLAGGEETQYF
CDR3nt: TGTGCCAGCAGCGGATTAGCGGGGGGCGAAGAGACCCAGTACTTC

j_gene: TRBJ1-1
v_gene: TRBV29-1
d_gene: .
abundance: .
CDR3aa: CSGSDRNTEAFF
CDR3nt: TGCAGCGGTTCGGACAGGAACACTGAAGCTTTCTTT

j_gene: TRBJ2-5
v_gene: TRBV4-2
d_gene: TRBD2
abundance: .
CDR3aa: CASSQETSGAAGTQYF
CDR3nt: TGTGCCAGCAGCCAAGAGACTAGCGGGGCGGCAGGGACCCAGTACTTC

j_gene: TRBJ2-1
v_gene: TRBV4-3
d_gene: TRBD2
abundance: few
CDR3aa: CASSQEFGGSYNEQFF
CDR3nt: TGCGCCAGCAGCCAAGAGTTCGGGGGGTCATACAATGAGCAGTTCTTC

j_gene: TRBJ2-6
v_gene: TRBV2
d_gene: .
abundance: many
CDR3aa: CASSETRAGANVLTF
CDR3nt: TGTGCCAGCAGTGAAACAAGGGCTGGGGCCAACGTCCTGACTTTC

j_gene: TRBJ1-1
v_gene: TRBV7-8
d_gene: .
abundance: .
CDR3aa: CASSVAEQAFF
CDR3nt: TGTGCCAGCAGCGTCGCTGAACAAGCTTTCTTT

j_gene: TRBJ2-5
v_gene: TRBV6-1
d_gene: .
abundance: few
CDR3aa: CASGPRLTGQETQYF
CDR3nt: TGTGCCAGCGGTCCCCGGTTGACGGGCCAAGAGACCCAGTACTTC

j_gene: TRBJ2-3
v_gene: TRBV6-5
d_gene: TRBD1
abundance: few
CDR3aa: CASGARTGADTQYF
CDR3nt: TGTGCCAGCGGAGCCAGGACAGGAGCAGATACGCAGTATTTT

j_gene: TRBJ1-1
v_gene: TRBV6-5
d_gene: .
abundance: few
CDR3aa: CASSPPGSLEAFF
CDR3nt: TGTGCCAGCAGTCCCCCGGGAAGCCTTGAAGCTTTCTTT

j_gene: TRBJ2-1
v_gene: TRBV11-2
d_gene: .
abundance: .
CDR3aa: CASSLGAGGHEQFF
CDR3nt: TGTGCCAGCAGCTTAGGCGCAGGGGGGCATGAGCAGTTCTTC

j_gene: TRBJ2-1
v_gene: TRBV30
d_gene: .
abundance: .
CDR3aa: CAWSVPGTHYNEQFF
CDR3nt: TGTGCCTGGAGTGTCCCCGGGACCCACTACAATGAGCAGTTCTTC

j_gene: TRBJ2-3
v_gene: TRBV4-1
d_gene: .
abundance: many
CDR3aa: CASSQRGGPADTQYF
CDR3nt: TGCGCCAGCAGCCAGCGAGGGGGGCCAGCAGATACGCAGTATTTT

j_gene: TRBJ2-2
v_gene: TRBV12-3/TRBV12-4
d_gene: TRBD1
abundance: few
CDR3aa: CASVTGGTFTGELFF
CDR3nt: TGTGCCAGCGTCACAGGGGGGACTTTCACCGGGGAGCTGTTTTTT

j_gene: TRBJ1-5
v_gene: TRBV9
d_gene: .
abundance: .
CDR3aa: CASSVGQGIDQPQHF
CDR3nt: TGTGCCAGCAGCGTAGGGCAGGGAATAGATCAGCCCCAGCATTTT